A selection of T cell receptor beta chains follows, all from one sample in a study of cytotoxic CD8 clonotypes in ibrutinib-treated CLL. Only in-frame clones appear in the TCRdb table, and some are missing; sequencing was by immunoSEQ multiplex PCR. The sample consists of roughly 42,000 clones, 65% to 70% of them appearing once. The starting material was PBMCs, obtained at disease progression, from a patient treated with ibrutinib. These receptors all stem from a human donor with chronic lymphocytic leukemia. The CDR3 runs from the conserved cysteine through the conserved F or W. A D gene is named only where the DNA matches it firmly. A row's size may be missing; if present it is once, few, many or a size class.

TRBV27,-,-,TRBJ2-7,CASSPVGGLTYEQYF,TGTGCCAGCTCGCCCGTGGGAGGCCTCACCTACGAGCAGTACTTC
TRBV13,-,-,TRBJ1-3,CASSFSGNTIYF,TGTGCCAGCAGCTTCTCTGGAAACACCATATATTTT
TRBV4-3,few,-,TRBJ1-4,CASSQDWTPREKLFF,TGCGCCAGCAGCCAAGACTGGACCCCGAGAGAAAAACTGTTTTTT
TRBV11-1,-,-,TRBJ1-3,CASSRVGPGNTIYF,TGTGCCAGCAGCCGGGTGGGACCTGGAAACACCATATATTTT
TRBV28,few,-,TRBJ1-5,CASRVPGNQPQHF,TGTGCCAGCAGAGTCCCAGGGAATCAGCCCCAGCATTTT
TRBV7-3,few,-,TRBJ1-1,CASSKDRNTEAFF,TGTGCCAGCAGCAAGGACAGGAACACTGAAGCTTTCTTT
TRBV5-6,once,TRBD2,TRBJ2-5,CASNGLAGQETQYF,TGTGCCAGCAATGGCCTAGCGGGACAAGAGACCCAGTACTTC
TRBV6-1,-,-,TRBJ2-5,CAGTHVGLETQYF,TGTGCCGGAACTCACGTAGGACTTGAGACCCAGTACTTC
TRBV11-3,-,TRBD2,TRBJ2-2,CASSSGSGRSVTGELFF,TGTGCCAGCAGCTCAGGTAGCGGGAGGTCGGTCACCGGGGAGCTGTTTTTT
TRBV4-2,-,TRBD2,TRBJ2-2,CASSQDAGGGTGELFF,TGTGCCAGCAGCCAAGATGCGGGAGGAGGCACCGGGGAGCTGTTTTTT
TRBV27,-,TRBD1,TRBJ1-5,CASSSQGQSNQPQHF,TGTGCCAGCAGTTCACAGGGGCAGAGCAATCAGCCCCAGCATTTT
TRBV7-2,once,TRBD1,TRBJ1-2,CASSPGQNYGYTF,TGTGCCAGCAGCCCGGGACAGAACTATGGCTACACCTTC
TRBV6-6,-,-,TRBJ2-7,CASRPDPSYEQYF,TGTGCCAGCAGACCCGACCCCTCCTACGAGCAGTACTTC
TRBV25-1,once,TRBD1,TRBJ2-5,CASSPYSGTGEETQYF,TGTGCCAGCAGTCCGTACTCCGGGACAGGGGAAGAGACCCAGTACTTC
TRBV25-1,-,TRBD2,TRBJ2-1,CASSEVLASGRGEQFF,TGTGCCAGCAGTGAGGTGTTGGCTAGCGGGAGAGGTGAGCAGTTCTTC
TRBV11-1,-,TRBD2,TRBJ2-6,CASKGGRTGANVLTF,TGTGCCAGCAAAGGCGGGAGGACTGGGGCCAACGTCCTGACTTTC
TRBV5-8,-,-,TRBJ1-2,CASSFGGGDGYTF,TGTGCCAGCAGCTTTGGGGGAGGAGACGGCTACACCTTC
TRBV10-2,few,-,TRBJ2-7,CASRNRGGGYEQYF,TGCGCCAGCAGGAACAGGGGAGGGGGCTACGAGCAGTACTTC
TRBV15,-,-,TRBJ2-4,CATSGTRDIQYF,TGTGCCACCAGCGGAACGAGGGACATTCAGTACTTC
TRBV29-1,-,-,TRBJ2-7,CSVVGRYEQYF,TGCAGCGTAGTAGGACGATACGAGCAGTACTTC
TRBV5-4,few,-,TRBJ2-2,CASSVDYTTVGELFF,TGTGCCAGCAGCGTGGACTATACCACCGTTGGGGAGCTGTTTTTT
TRBV23-1,-,-,TRBJ1-1,CASSGRGSTRYGTINTEAFF,TGCGCCAGCAGCGGTCGGGGGTCTACTAGATATGGGACCATAAACACTGAAGCTTTCTTT
TRBV14,once,TRBD2,TRBJ2-7,CASSQLGLAGGFSYEQYF,TGTGCCAGCAGCCAACTCGGACTAGCGGGAGGCTTCTCCTACGAGCAGTACTTC
TRBV30,-,TRBD1,TRBJ2-5,CAGNRGETQYF,TGTGCCGGAAACAGGGGAGAGACCCAGTACTTC
TRBV14,-,TRBD1,TRBJ1-2,CASSQYPGGRDGYTF,TGTGCCAGCAGCCAATATCCAGGGGGCAGGGATGGCTACACCTTC
TRBV15,-,-,TRBJ2-5,CATSRDREETQYF,TGTGCCACCAGCAGAGATCGAGAGGAGACCCAGTACTTC
TRBV28,few,-,TRBJ2-1,CASSFWGAEQFF,TGTGCCAGCAGTTTTTGGGGGGCTGAGCAGTTCTTC
TRBV2,-,-,TRBJ2-3,CASSESGVRIRTDTQYF,TGTGCCAGCAGTGAATCGGGCGTCAGAATCCGCACAGATACGCAGTATTTT
TRBV27,-,TRBD2,TRBJ2-7,CASSLALAFSYEQYF,TGTGCCAGCAGTTTGGCACTAGCGTTCTCCTACGAGCAGTACTTC
TRBV5-1,-,-,TRBJ2-3,CASSPELSTDTQYF,TGCGCCAGCAGTCCGGAGCTTAGCACAGATACGCAGTATTTT
TRBV14,-,TRBD2,TRBJ2-7,CASSPSGRARNEQYF,TGTGCCAGCAGTCCTAGCGGGAGGGCTCGCAACGAGCAGTACTTC
TRBV6-5,once,-,TRBJ1-1,CASSLLAQARDFF,TGTGCCAGCAGTTTACTTGCGCAGGCTAGGGATTTCTTT
TRBV19,-,-,TRBJ2-2,CASSIATIGTGELFF,TGTGCCAGTAGTATAGCTACTATCGGCACCGGGGAGCTGTTTTTT
TRBV9,once,-,TRBJ2-7,CASSAATGPGYEQYF,TGTGCCAGCAGCGCGGCGACAGGTCCGGGCTACGAGCAGTACTTC
TRBV9,once,-,TRBJ2-3,CASSGLSGTQYF,TGTGCCAGCAGTGGACTTTCTGGTACGCAGTATTTT
TRBV29-1,-,-,TRBJ2-5,CSGPPWRLNERETQYF,TGCAGTGGTCCCCCATGGAGGCTAAATGAGAGAGAGACCCAGTACTTC
TRBV9,-,-,TRBJ2-7,CASSVESLAAEQYF,TGTGCCAGCAGCGTAGAGAGCCTAGCAGCAGAGCAGTACTTC
TRBV5-4,-,-,TRBJ2-5,CASSRLGQETQYF,TGTGCCAGCAGCCGACTGGGCCAAGAGACCCAGTACTTC
TRBV18,few,TRBD2,TRBJ2-1,CASSPFSRLADYNEQFF,TGTGCCAGCTCACCATTCTCTAGACTAGCAGACTACAATGAGCAGTTCTTC
TRBV27,-,-,TRBJ1-1,CASSAGGNTEAFF,TGTGCCAGCAGCGCGGGAGGCAACACTGAAGCTTTCTTT
TRBV19,-,TRBD2,TRBJ2-7,CASSTYSGTSYEQYF,TGTGCCAGTAGCACCTATAGCGGGACCTCCTACGAGCAGTACTTC
TRBV9,once,-,TRBJ2-3,CASSPRQTDTQYF,TGTGCCAGCAGCCCACGACAAACAGATACGCAGTATTTT
TRBV5-1,-,-,TRBJ2-5,CASSFSPGGPGETQYF,TGCGCCAGCAGCTTTTCTCCCGGAGGGCCTGGTGAGACCCAGTACTTC
TRBV7-2,-,TRBD2,TRBJ2-7,CASSLWAGGSYEQYF,TGTGCCAGCAGCTTGTGGGCGGGGGGTTCCTACGAGCAGTACTTC
TRBV19,few,-,TRBJ1-1,CASSPSGEGTEAFF,TGTGCCAGTAGTCCCTCCGGGGAGGGCACTGAAGCTTTCTTT
TRBV18,-,-,TRBJ2-2,CASSPVRGSHTGELFF,TGTGCCAGCTCACCAGTCCGGGGCTCCCACACCGGGGAGCTGTTTTTT
TRBV19,-,-,TRBJ2-7,CASREYDRDNEQYF,TGTGCCAGTAGGGAGTACGATCGGGACAACGAGCAGTACTTC
TRBV27,-,TRBD1,TRBJ2-7,CASRGRDRGGREQYF,TGTGCCAGCAGGGGCCGGGACAGGGGTGGCCGGGAGCAGTACTTC
TRBV2,once,-,TRBJ1-1,CASSQDGGNTEAFF,TGTGCCAGCAGTCAAGACGGGGGGAACACTGAAGCTTTCTTT
TRBV28,-,-,TRBJ1-4,CASSLLGPVATNEKLFF,TGTGCCAGCAGTTTATTGGGCCCTGTTGCAACTAATGAAAAACTGTTTTTT